These 30 T cell receptor beta chains were all obtained from the same sample, sequenced in a study of blood T cell repertoires in COVID-19. Here immunoSEQ multiplex PCR was the method, and the copy in TCRdb shows in-frame clones only, minus some. This sample yields around 150,000 clones, of which about 90% are seen a single time; approximately 4.9% belongs to the top ten. The sequenced sample consisted of peripheral blood. Receptors were obtained from a young man with COVID-19, enrolled during active disease.

The chain couples TRBV6-5 to TRBJ2-6, with D tentatively TRBD2 (6 bases). With 4 bases removed from V and 0 bases from J, the gap between germline ends came to 7 bases. Germline V lookup: CDR1 MNHEY, CDR2 SVGAGI. The CDR3 spans 15 residues. The CDR3 sequence is CASSSGGSGANVLTF. The CDR3 DNA is TGTGCCAGCAGTTCCGGGGGCTCTGGGGCCAACGTCCTGACTTTC.

This sequence joins TRBV15 and TRBJ1-6; 12 bases line up with TRBD1. The germline CDR1 and CDR2 sequences are LNHNV and YYDKDF (reference sequence). The V segment lost 1 base and the J segment 7 bases; nucleotides outside the gene matches: 14. The CDR3 covers 20 residues. The CDR3 DNA follows: TGTGCCACCAGCAGAGTATTAAGCCGGGACAGGGGGCGCTGGAATTCACCCCTCCACTTT. Protein sequence: CATSRVLSRDRGRWNSPLHF.

V usage is TRBV19 and J usage is TRBJ2-7; possible D gene TRBD2, 5 bases. The CDR3 is made up of 15 amino acids. Per the germline V gene, CDR1 is LNHDA and CDR2 is SQIVND (reference sequence). Trimming removed 4 bases from V and 6 bases from J, with 19 bases in between. The CDR3: CASSTQEASSREQYF. The DNA for the CDR3 is TGTGCCAGTAGTACTCAGGAGGCAAGTTCCCGCGAGCAGTACTTC. Full variable domain (rest looked up from reference TRBV19 and TRBJ2-7): DGGITQSPKYLFRKEGQNVTLSCEQNLNHDAMYWYRQDPGQGLRLIYYSQIVNDFQKGDIAEGYSVSREKKESFPLTVTSAQKNPTAFYLCASSTQEASSREQYFGPGTRLTVT.

The chain couples TRBV27 to TRBJ2-7; D might be TRBD1 (6 bases). The CDR3 runs to 15 residues. Trimming removed 5 bases at V and 4 bases at J, with 18 bases between. The germline gives CDR1 MNHEY, CDR2 SMNVEV (reference sequence). CDR3 coding DNA: TGTGCCAGCAGTCCCATCATGGACAGCGGATACGAGCAGTACTTC. Residues: CASSPIMDSGYEQYF.

The V gene is TRBV5-1, the J gene TRBJ2-2, with TRBD2 identical over 7 bases. This CDR3 is 14 amino acids long. After removal of 4 bases from V and 6 bases from J, the junction contained 6 bases not matched to a gene. Germline CDR1 reads SGHRS; CDR2 reads YFSETQ. Here the CDR3 reads CASSPLGGSGELFF. The CDR3 region has the DNA TGCGCCAGCAGCCCATTGGGGGGGTCCGGGGAGCTGTTTTTT.

The rearrangement joins TRBV11-1 to TRBJ1-1; D might be TRBD1 (5 bases). Germline-derived CDR1 and CDR2 are SGHAT and FQDESV (reference sequence). V lost 0 bases and J lost 5, with 10 bases in between. CDR3 length: 14 residues. The CDR3 DNA is TGTGCCAGCAGCTTAGCCGCAGGGTATACTGAAGCTTTCTTT. This encodes CASSLAAGYTEAFF.

On this clone: The sample holds other DNA sequences that translate to the same CDR3. The chain employs TRBV27 and TRBJ1-1, with D perhaps TRBD1 (6 bases). The CDR3 length is 14 residues. V was pared by 2 bases and J by 2 bases, with 9 bases between. Germline CDR1 is MNHEY and CDR2 is SMNVEV (reference sequence). CDR3 amino acids: CASSLRGGNTEAFF. For the CDR3, the DNA is TGTGCCAGCAGTTTAAGGGGGGGAAACACTGAAGCTTTCTTT.

This chain connects TRBV29-1 to TRBJ2-7, with D maybe TRBD2 (5 bases). The CDR3 consists of 12 residues. CDR1 is SQVTM, CDR2 ANQGSEA, per germline. With 5 bases removed from V and 3 bases from J, the gap between germline ends came to 11 bases. The CDR3 spells CSVIVDYYEQYF. DNA for the CDR3: TGCAGCGTTATAGTCGACTACTACGAGCAGTACTTC.

This clone was detected once. The chain recombines TRBV11-2 with TRBJ2-7; TRBD1 aligns across 7 bases. Trimming took 5 bases from V and 3 from J; bases not matched to a gene: 10. Per the germline V gene, CDR1 is SGHAT and CDR2 is FQNNGV. This CDR3 has 15 amino acids. CDR3 residues: CASSLVYGQDYEQYF. CDR3 sequence (DNA): TGTGCCAGCAGCCTTGTCTACGGACAGGACTACGAGCAGTACTTC.

The genes are TRBV18 and TRBJ2-7, with D possibly matching TRBD2 (6 bases). V was pared by 2 bases and J by 5 bases, with 10 bases between. The length of the CDR3 is 13 residues. Germline CDR1 reads KGHSH; CDR2 reads LQKENI. The CDR3 protein is CASSPRAGHEQYF. For the CDR3, the DNA is TGTGCCAGCTCACCAAGGGCGGGGCACGAGCAGTACTTC. The full variable domain, its missing parts supplied by reference TRBV18 and TRBJ2-7, is NAGVMQNPRHLVRRRGQEARLRCSPMKGHSHVYWYRQLPEEGLKFMVYLQKENIIDESGMPKERFSAEFPKEGPSILRIQQVVRGDSAAYFCASSPRAGHEQYFGPGTRLTVT.

The V call is TRBV5-1, the J call TRBJ2-7; 9 bases align to TRBD1. The CDR3 is 14 residues long. V was pared by 3 bases and J by 12 bases, with 13 bases of the junction left unmatched. The germline V gene encodes CDR1 SGHRS and CDR2 YFSETQ. Here the CDR3 DNA reads TGCGCCAGCAGCTCGCCGGGACAGGGCCCCACGAGGTACTTC. This encodes CASSSPGQGPTRYF.

This chain uses TRBV5-1 with TRBJ1-1; 8 nucleotides agree with TRBD1. Germline V gene sequence: CDR1 SGHRS, CDR2 YFSETQ. This CDR3 contains 17 residues. The J segment lost 0 bases and the V segment lost 4 bases, leaving 11 bases of the junction unmatched. CDR3 sequence reads: CASSPWRDRTLNTEAFF. In DNA form, the CDR3 reads TGCGCCAGCAGCCCATGGCGGGACAGGACCCTGAACACTGAAGCTTTCTTT.

This chain links TRBV3-1 (or the pseudogene TRBV3-2) with TRBJ1-4; possibly TRBD1 for D (6 bases). CDR1 and CDR2 (germline): LGHDT, YNNKEL (reference sequence). There are 16 residues in the CDR3. V lost 1 base to trimming and J lost 7 bases, with 16 bases between them. CDR3 protein: CASSQAPPGAGEKLFF. As DNA, the CDR3 is TGTGCCAGCAGCCAAGCCCCTCCAGGGGCGGGTGAAAAACTGTTTTTT.

This clone came up once. The rearrangement links TRBV2 to TRBJ2-7; 9 nucleotides line up with TRBD1. Trimming took 4 bases from V and 4 from J; bases not matched to a gene: 5. There are 14 residues in the CDR3. Germline CDR1 and CDR2: SNHLY and FYNNEI. For the CDR3, the DNA is TGTGCCAGCAGTGTCGACAGGGGGAATTACGAGCAGTACTTC. Protein sequence: CASSVDRGNYEQYF.

The chain links TRBV5-1 to TRBJ1-1; TRBD1 is a possible D gene (5 bases). The CDR3 spans 14 residues. Germline loops: CDR1 SGHRS, CDR2 YFSETQ. V was shortened by 4 bases and J by 1 base, with 11 bases between the two germline ends. Here the CDR3 reads CASSPYDRNTEAFF. CDR3 in DNA: TGCGCCAGCAGCCCGTATGACAGGAACACTGAAGCTTTCTTT.

The chain employs TRBV6-5 and TRBJ1-4; D is possibly TRBD1 (6 bases). Between the trimmed V and J ends, which lost 7 bases and 4 bases, there was a span of 10 bases. This CDR3 has 13 amino acids. Germline V gene sequence: CDR1 MNHEY, CDR2 SVGAGI. Here the CDR3 DNA reads TGTGCCAGCATTAGGACAGTTAATGAAAAACTGTTTTTT. It codes for CASIRTVNEKLFF.

This chain links TRBV25-1 with TRBJ1-6; 10 positions agree with TRBD1. The germline CDR1 and CDR2 sequences are MGHDK and SYGVNS. This CDR3 is 15 amino acids long. Unmatched junction bases numbered 12, after V lost 7 bases and J lost 12 bases. The CDR3 DNA is TGTGCCAGCACTTACGGGACAGGGGCTTTCGTACCCCTCCACTTT. This gives the protein CASTYGTGAFVPLHF.

The chain joins TRBV6-2 or TRBV6-3 to TRBJ1-5; D not resolved. V lost 2 bases and J lost 0, with 5 bases in between. This CDR3 region has 14 residues. Germline V gene data show CDR1 as MNHEY and CDR2 as SVGEGT. The CDR3, as DNA: TGTGCCAGCAGTTACGTTTATAGCAATCAGCCCCAGCATTTT. Amino acids: CASSYVYSNQPQHF.

The chain employs TRBV6-5 and TRBJ1-5, with D possibly matching TRBD1 (6 bases). Trimming pared 6 bases from V and 3 bases from J, leaving 12 bases between. Looked up from germline, CDR1 is MNHEY and CDR2 is SVGAGI. The CDR3 length is 14 residues. The CDR3 reads CASSPGVLNQPQHF. DNA for the CDR3: TGTGCCAGCAGCCCAGGGGTGCTCAATCAGCCCCAGCATTTT.

V and J are TRBV24-1 and TRBJ2-3; D is uncertain. The CDR3 contains 13 residues. Trimming left V 4 bases short and J 2 bases short, with 6 bases between. Germline CDR1 reads KGHDR; CDR2 reads SFDVKD. In DNA form, the CDR3 reads TGTGCCACCAGTGAATCTAACACAGATACGCAGTATTTT. It codes for CATSESNTDTQYF.

In regard to this clone: The junction departs from the called germline gene at one end, perhaps through a read error. The chain combines TRBV6-5 with TRBJ1-6; the D is unclear. The CDR3 runs to 16 residues. Germline lookup yields CDR1 MNHEY and CDR2 SVGAGI. DNA of the CDR3: TGTGCCAGCGGTTATGGTAGGAGCTCCTATAATTCACCCCTCCACTTT. Translating gives CASGYGRSSYNSPLHF.

This clone was seen only once. This sequence joins TRBV6-5 and TRBJ2-1; TRBD2 aligns across 9 bases. The V and J ends lost 2 bases and 8 bases, in that order; junction bases with no gene match: 7. This CDR3 comprises 15 residues. Looked up from germline, CDR1 is MNHEY and CDR2 is SVGAGI. The CDR3 bases are TGTGCCAGCAGTTACGGGGGTAGCGGGAGATATGAGCAGTTCTTC. It translates to CASSYGGSGRYEQFF.

This clone appeared a single time. The DNA for the CDR3 is TGTGCCAGCAGCTTACTGGGGGCAGGTGGCTACACCTTC. It translates to CASSLLGAGGYTF. The V call is TRBV7-9, the J call TRBJ1-2; the D gene is possibly TRBD1 (6 bases). Germline loops: CDR1 SEHNR, CDR2 FQNEAQ (reference sequence). V lost 2 bases and J lost 7, with 11 bases in between. This CDR3 region has 13 residues.

The chain carries TRBV9 and TRBJ2-7, with 8 bases fitting TRBD1. The germline CDR1 and CDR2 sequences are SGDLS and YYNGEE. The J segment lost 3 bases and the V segment lost 0 bases, leaving 2 bases of the junction unmatched. The CDR3 length is 14 residues. The chain's CDR3 is CASSVAQGDYEQYF. CDR3 in DNA: TGTGCCAGCAGCGTAGCACAGGGGGACTACGAGCAGTACTTC.

The chain carries TRBV14 and TRBJ1-2, with 9 bases lining up with TRBD1. The CDR3 is 17 residues long. Trimming removed 0 bases from V and 3 bases from J; junction bases left unmatched: 8. The germline CDR1 and CDR2 sequences are SGHDN and FVKESK. The CDR3 sequence is CASSQDLFRTGDYGYTF. In DNA form, the CDR3 reads TGTGCCAGCAGCCAAGATCTCTTCCGGACAGGGGACTATGGCTACACCTTC. The whole variable domain, remainder taken from reference TRBV14 and TRBJ1-2, is EAGVTQFPSHSVIEKGQTVTLRCDPISGHDNLYWYRRVMGKEIKFLLHFVKESKQDESGMPNNRFLAERTGGTYSTLKVQPAELEDSGVYFCASSQDLFRTGDYGYTFGSGTRLTVV.

DNA for the CDR3: TGTGCCAGCAGCTTGAACAGGGATTATGCCGGAAACACCATATATTTT. Encoded protein: CASSLNRDYAGNTIYF. The chain combines TRBV7-8 with TRBJ1-3, with D possibly TRBD1 on 6 matching bases. Germline CDR1 is SGHVS and CDR2 is FQNEAQ. With 3 bases removed from V and 4 bases from J, the gap between germline ends came to 16 bases. The CDR3 is 16 residues long.

The chain joins TRBV5-3 to TRBJ2-1, with D tentatively TRBD1 (6 bases). TRBV5-3 is an open reading frame whose function is uncertain. The length of the CDR3 is 17 residues. V shed 4 bases and J shed 0 bases, with 17 bases lying between them. The CDR3 coding sequence is TGTGCCAGAAGCAAAAATCCGGGACAAGTCTCCTACAATGAGCAGTTCTTC. Translated, it gives CARSKNPGQVSYNEQFF.

The chain has TRBV19 and TRBJ1-6, with 7 bases lining up with TRBD1. The CDR3 is 15 amino acids. Germline CDR1 LNHDA, CDR2 SQIVND (reference sequence). The junction had 14 bases not matched to a gene; V was cut back by 9 bases and J by 9 bases. For the CDR3, the DNA is TGTGCCAGCCAGAGCCCAACAGGGGTGCGTTCACCCCTCCACTTT. Translated: CASQSPTGVRSPLHF.

This chain links TRBV5-4 with TRBJ2-3; 9 bases align to TRBD2. V trimming: 0 bases; J trimming: 3 bases; junction bases outside the gene matches: 2. Per the germline V gene, CDR1 is SGHNT and CDR2 is YYREEE (reference sequence). This CDR3 spans 15 amino acids. The CDR3 nucleotides are TGTGCCAGCAGCTTGGAGGGACTAGCAACAGATACGCAGTATTTT. Its protein product is CASSLEGLATDTQYF.

The count of this clone is one. This sequence joins TRBV19 and TRBJ1-2, with D possibly TRBD1 on 6 matching bases. Germline CDR1 reads LNHDA; CDR2 reads SQIVND (reference sequence). V lost 3 bases to trimming and J lost 0 bases, with 8 bases between them. The CDR3 covers 14 residues. CDR3 amino acids: CASSIRTANYGYTF. The CDR3 region has the DNA TGTGCCAGTAGTATCAGGACAGCTAACTATGGCTACACCTTC.